This T cell receptor (beta chain) was captured by sequencing in a study of early T cells in non-severe SARS-CoV-2 infection. About the study: RNA in bulk from unsorted whole blood was sequenced, and chains were unpaired.

This clonotype was counted many times. What it recognizes is unknown. Study-level findings and limits: The matching step, a VDJdb search, favored anti-spike CD8 responses and missed private and CD4 specificities.

Unique molecular identifiers were attached to individual cDNA molecules. TCRdb redid the calling of the 5' RACE reads with MiXCR, one entry per CDR3 protein. Among about 35,000 distinct CDR3 sequences listed, 4.5% to 7.5% were seen once. This receptor was identified in an adult who was a healthcare worker with PCR-confirmed SARS-CoV-2 infection or an uninfected control (not recorded which). Sequencing was done on a sample of whole blood.

CDR3 region: CAIGLAGNYEQYF. CDR3 nucleotide sequence: TGTGCCATCGGTCTAGCGGGGAATTACGAGCAGTACTTC. This chain links TRBV10-3 with TRBJ2-7, with TRBD2 matching 9 bases. The CDR3 runs to 13 residues. Per the germline V gene, CDR1 is ENHRY and CDR2 is SYGVKD. The J segment lost 4 bases and the V segment lost 8 bases, leaving 6 bases of the junction unmatched.